This TCR beta chain was obtained from a study of graft-versus-host responses after intestinal transplantation. Study overall: Induction with anti-thymocyte globulin, then tacrolimus and steroids for three to four years, was given to all recipients. Whole-study results and caveats: Where graft-donor T cell macrochimerism was present, patients had high graft-versus-host to host-versus-graft clonal ratios in allografts.

V dropped 2 bases and J dropped 6; count of bases not matched to a gene: 10. The CDR3 sequence is 15 residues long. CDR1 LNHDA and CDR2 SQIVND come from the germline V gene (reference sequence). A word on this clone: The antigen is not known.

Sequencing was performed with immunoSEQ multiplex PCR; in TCRdb, only in-frame clones are kept and a portion is missing. Seen here are tens of thousands of clones, approximately 92% observed once, and the top ten hold roughly 0.31%. The chain is built from TRBV19 and TRBJ2-7, with TRBD2 matching 7 bases. The source is a human donor who received an intestinal transplant. The material sequenced was unstimulated CD4+ T cells sorted from spleen or lymph node cells, taken before intestinal transplant. The CDR3: CASSIRTGLPSEQYF. As DNA, the CDR3 is TGTGCCAGTAGTATACGTACGGGACTACCTTCCGAGCAGTACTTC.